This entry lists 18 T cell receptor beta chains sequenced from one sample in a study of blood T cells in healthy people across ages. Sample-barcoded 5' priming and a J-beta primer mix drove a second PCR of about 6 to 12 cycles. TCRdb ran MiXCR on the 5' RACE reads and lists one entry per CDR3 protein. Among about 510,000 distinct CDR3 sequences listed, about 27% were seen once. Another study also made use of these data, one on T cells of mothers and their children.

The sequenced sample was blood. The receptors come from a boy between 2 and 10 years old in good health.

The V gene is TRBV28, the J gene TRBJ2-7; 10 bases are a match to TRBD2. This CDR3 spans 15 amino acids. J gave up 2 bases and V 3 bases, and 4 bases lay outside the gene matches. CDR1 and CDR2 (germline): MDHEN, SYDVKM. In nucleotides, the CDR3 is TGTGCCAGCAGTTTCCGACTAGCGGGCCCCTACGAGCAGTACTTC. This codes for CASSFRLAGPYEQYF.

The chain carries TRBV15 and TRBJ2-6, with D perhaps TRBD2 (7 bases). The CDR3 contains 16 residues. V lost 1 base and J 3 bases, leaving 10 bases between the germline ends. The V gene's germline CDR1 is LNHNV and CDR2 YYDKDF (reference sequence). CDR3 residues: CATSRGGGGGANVLTF. As DNA, the CDR3 is TGTGCCACCAGCAGAGGGGGGGGCGGTGGGGCCAACGTCCTGACTTTC.

This sequence joins TRBV7-9 and TRBJ2-7; TRBD2 aligns across 10 bases. Near its end, the DNA agrees better with TRBJ2-5, so the J call may be wrong. Germline CDR1 SEHNR, CDR2 FQNEAQ (reference sequence). This CDR3 comprises 16 residues. The DNA of the CDR3 is TGTGCCAGCACTCACAGAGGGGCTAGCGGGAGTGAGACCCAGTACTTC. This sequence encodes CASTHRGASGSETQYF.

The chain joins TRBV7-6 to TRBJ2-5; 8 bases are shared with TRBD1. The DNA end favors TRBJ2-7, so the J call may be wrong. Germline V gene lookup returns CDR1 SGHVS and CDR2 FNYEAQ. The CDR3 has 15 residues. CDR3 sequence reads: CASSAIGQGSHEQYF. CDR3 bases: TGTGCCAGCAGCGCTATCGGACAGGGATCCCACGAGCAGTACTTC.

This clonotype was seen only a few times. This chain connects TRBV12-3 or TRBV12-4 to TRBJ2-5; 7 bases match TRBD1. The tail of the sequence fits TRBJ2-7 better, so the J call may be wrong. This CDR3 has 14 amino acids. CDR3 amino acids: CASSPQGKRNEQYF. CDR3 in DNA: TGTGCCAGCAGCCCACAGGGGAAGAGAAACGAGCAGTACTTC.

In this sample, this clonotype turned up a few times. The rearrangement uses TRBV20-1 and TRBJ2-7, with D perhaps TRBD1 (5 bases). The CDR3 totals 14 residues. Germline V gene data show CDR1 as DFQATT and CDR2 as SNEGSKA (reference sequence). Trimming shortened V by 3 bases and J by 3 bases, and 15 bases separated the two germline ends. The CDR3, as DNA: TGCAGTGCTAGGTCTAGGACAAGGTACTACGAGCAGTACTTC. Translating it yields CSARSRTRYYEQYF.

Remarks on this clonotype: A junction boundary mismatches the germline segment, possibly from a read error. V and J are TRBV12-3 or TRBV12-4 and TRBJ1-5; TRBD1 might be the D (6 bases). The CDR3 has 17 residues. The CDR3 protein is CTSSLAQEGVGNQPQHF. CDR3 in DNA: TGTACCAGCAGTTTAGCGCAGGAGGGGGTAGGCAATCAGCCCCAGCATTTT.

This chain links TRBV6-5 with TRBJ2-1; D may be TRBD1 (6 bases). V was clipped by 2 bases and J by 10 bases, with 9 bases between them. Germline values: CDR1 MNHEY, CDR2 SVGAGI. The CDR3 is made up of 12 amino acids. The CDR3 here is CASSYPGEEQFF. CDR3 DNA: TGTGCCAGCAGTTACCCAGGGGAAGAGCAGTTCTTC.

The chain carries TRBV25-1 and TRBJ2-5; 9 bases map to TRBD1. Per germline, CDR1 MGHDK and CDR2 SYGVNS. CDR3 length: 17 residues. The trim removed 4 bases at V and 5 bases at J, leaving 14 bases unmatched. In nucleotides, the CDR3 is TGTGCCAGCAGTGTTGGGGGAAGTACAGGGGGCCGGGAGACCCAGTACTTC. Translating it yields CASSVGGSTGGRETQYF.

V and J are TRBV12-3 or TRBV12-4 and TRBJ2-7; D is possibly TRBD1 or TRBD2 (5 bases each). Trimming took off 2 bases at V and 2 bases at J, with 13 bases between the two ends. The CDR3 sequence is 15 residues long. The CDR3 region is CASSLIGASPYEQYF. Here the CDR3 DNA reads TGTGCCAGCAGTTTAATCGGGGCCTCCCCCTACGAGCAGTACTTC.

CDR3 sequence reads: CASSRWDRVNGEKLFF. CDR3 sequence (DNA): TGTGCCAGCAGCAGATGGGACAGGGTAAACGGGGAAAAACTGTTTTTT. The chain is built from TRBV7-9 and TRBJ1-4, with TRBD1 identical over 9 bases. J was trimmed by 8 bases and V by 5 bases; bases with no gene match: 12. This CDR3 contains 16 residues. Germline V gene sequence: CDR1 SEHNR, CDR2 FQNEAQ (reference sequence).

The chain recombines TRBV25-1 with TRBJ2-2, with a possible D match to TRBD2 (5 bases). The CDR3 contains 13 residues. CDR1 is MGHDK and CDR2 is SYGVNS in the germline V gene. V was shortened by 6 bases and J by 6 bases, with 11 bases between the two germline ends. The CDR3 DNA is TGTGCCAGCAGCCAAACCGGGGCCGGGGAGCTGTTTTTT. It codes for CASSQTGAGELFF.

This clonotype was detected only a few times. V gene TRBV18 combines with J gene TRBJ2-1; either TRBD1 or TRBD2 may fit D (5 bases each). The germline gives CDR1 KGHSH, CDR2 LQKENI. The CDR3 sequence is 14 residues long. V was shortened by 6 bases and J by 4 bases, with 13 bases between the two germline ends. The CDR3 DNA sequence: TGTGCCAGCTCCACCGGGACCGAGTACAATGAGCAGTTCTTC. Translation: CASSTGTEYNEQFF.

Comment on this clonotype: A junction end diverges from the germline sequence, so it may reflect a read error. The J gene is TRBJ1-1, the V gene TRBV25-1; the D gene is possibly TRBD1 (5 bases). The CDR3 contains 13 residues. Germline V lookup: CDR1 MGHDK, CDR2 SYGVNS. In DNA form, the CDR3 reads TGTGCCAGCAGTGGGCAGGGATACACTGAACCTTTCTTT. Translating it yields CASSGQGYTEPFF.

This chain joins TRBV20-1 and TRBJ2-5; 10 positions match TRBD2. The J call may be incorrect, as the DNA end agrees better with TRBJ2-1. Germline V gives CDR1 DFQATT, CDR2 SNEGSKA (reference sequence). This CDR3 comprises 13 residues. CDR3 sequence reads: CSARSGRANEQFF. DNA for the CDR3: TGCAGTGCTAGAAGCGGGAGGGCAAATGAGCAGTTCTTC.

This rearrangement joins TRBV6-5 to TRBJ1-6; D unresolved. The germline gives CDR1 MNHEY, CDR2 SVGAGI. CDR3 length equals 13 residues. V lost 2 bases and J 9 bases, leaving 8 bases between the germline ends. Here the CDR3 DNA reads TGTGCCAGCAGTTACGCCCTTGTTTCACCCCTCCACTTT. It specifies CASSYALVSPLHF.

The sample holds a few counts of this clonotype. CDR3: CASSDGTGGQPQHF. The CDR3 DNA reads TGTGCCAGCAGCGACGGGACAGGAGGCCAGCCCCAGCATTTT. V gene TRBV9 combines with J gene TRBJ1-5; 8 bases align to TRBD1. The CDR3 loop spans 14 amino acids. Trimming at V came to 3 bases and at J to 7 bases, leaving 6 bases not matched to a gene. Germline V gene sequence: CDR1 SGDLS, CDR2 YYNGEE. Based on the CDR3 plus reference TRBV9 and TRBJ1-5, the full variable domain is DSGVTQTPKHLITATGQRVTLRCSPRSGDLSVYWYQQSLDQGLQFLIQYYNGEERAKGNILERFSAQQFPDLHSELNLSSLELGDSALYFCASSDGTGGQPQHFGDGTRLSIL.

This clonotype has only a few counts. The chain is built from TRBV4-3 and TRBJ2-5; weak D call: TRBD1 (7 bases). The CDR3 contains 13 residues. V was trimmed by 3 bases and J by 9 bases, leaving 14 bases between them. Germline-derived CDR1 and CDR2 are LGHNA and YSLEER. This chain's CDR3 is CASSQEQGTPQYF. The CDR3 DNA reads TGCGCCAGCAGCCAGGAACAGGGGACTCCCCAGTACTTC.